This T cell receptor beta chain was obtained from a study of high-grade serous ovarian cancer treatment subgroups. Study-wide findings and caveats: These tumor repertoires lack spatial information from bulk sequencing. Repertoire similarity ranged about 0.095 to 0.8 between tumors of one patient.

Tumor samples were taken before definitive surgery or chemotherapy. Clones were read by immunoSEQ multiplex PCR, and TCRdb kept only the in-frame ones, dropping some. This sample has some 40,000 clones, with 79% found just once. V lost 5 bases and J 4 bases, leaving 10 bases between the germline ends. Germline V gene sequence: CDR1 SGHDN, CDR2 FVKESK. The CDR3 consists of 13 residues. On this clone: What it recognizes is unknown.

The sequencing sample was made of tumor tissue. The receptor comes from a human donor with high-grade serous ovarian cancer. This chain joins TRBV14 and TRBJ2-3; D possibly corresponds to TRBD2 (5 bases). The CDR3 sequence: CASSVQLADTQYF. Here the CDR3 DNA reads TGTGCCAGCAGCGTCCAACTAGCAGATACGCAGTATTTT.